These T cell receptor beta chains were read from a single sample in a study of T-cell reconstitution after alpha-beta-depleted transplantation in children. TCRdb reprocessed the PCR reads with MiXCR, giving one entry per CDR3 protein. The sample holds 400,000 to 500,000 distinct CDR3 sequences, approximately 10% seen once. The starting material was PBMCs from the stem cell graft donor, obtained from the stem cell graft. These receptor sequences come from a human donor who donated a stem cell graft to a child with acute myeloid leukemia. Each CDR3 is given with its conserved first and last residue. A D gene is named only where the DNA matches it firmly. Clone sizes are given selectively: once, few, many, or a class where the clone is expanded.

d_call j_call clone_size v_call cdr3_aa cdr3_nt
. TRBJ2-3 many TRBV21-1 CASVPGSGLETDTQYF TGTGCCAGCGTTCCCGGCTCAGGGTTGGAAACAGATACGCAGTATTTT
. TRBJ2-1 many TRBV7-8 CASSANEGNEQFF TGTGCCAGCAGCGCCAACGAGGGCAATGAGCAGTTCTTC
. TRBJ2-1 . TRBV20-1 CSARAPSYNEQFF TGCAGTGCCAGAGCCCCCTCCTACAATGAGCAGTTCTTC
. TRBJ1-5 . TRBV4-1 CASSQEISKPQHF TGCGCCAGCAGCCAAGAAATTAGCAAGCCCCAGCATTTT
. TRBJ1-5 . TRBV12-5 CASGREDNQPQHF TGTGCTAGTGGACGCGAAGACAATCAGCCCCAGCATTTT
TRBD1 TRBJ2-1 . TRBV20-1 CSAFTGALYNEQFF TGCAGTGCTTTCACAGGGGCCCTCTACAATGAGCAGTTCTTC
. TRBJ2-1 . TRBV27 CASNQGGEQFF TGTGCCAGCAATCAGGGTGGTGAGCAGTTCTTC
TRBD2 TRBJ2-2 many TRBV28 CASSWGGAGGTGELFF TGTGCCAGCAGTTGGGGAGGAGCGGGAGGTACCGGGGAGCTGTTTTTT
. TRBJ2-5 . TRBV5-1 CASNPVGRNQETQYF TGCGCCAGCAACCCCGTGGGACGGAACCAAGAGACCCAGTACTTC
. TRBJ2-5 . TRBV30 CAWKLGRETQYF TGTGCCTGGAAGCTGGGAAGGGAGACCCAGTACTTC
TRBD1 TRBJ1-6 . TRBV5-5 CASTYTGAPSPLHF TGTGCCAGCACTTACACAGGGGCGCCATCACCCCTCCACTTT
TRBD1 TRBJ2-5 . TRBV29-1 CSVVPGGGRVETQYF TGCAGCGTTGTACCAGGGGGTGGGAGAGTGGAGACCCAGTACTTC
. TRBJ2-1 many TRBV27 CASSSGLNEQFF TGTGCCAGCAGTTCGGGACTCAATGAGCAGTTCTTC
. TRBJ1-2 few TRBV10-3 CAISRNPANYGYTF TGTGCCATCAGTAGAAACCCAGCTAACTATGGCTACACCTTC
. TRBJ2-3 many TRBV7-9 CASSLQGLTDTQYF TGTGCCAGCAGCTTACAAGGCCTCACAGATACGCAGTATTTT
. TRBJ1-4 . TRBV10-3 CAISESTPGEKLFF TGTGCCATCAGTGAGTCGACTCCGGGTGAAAAACTGTTTTTT
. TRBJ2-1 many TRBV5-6 CASSPEGVLSYNEQFF TGTGCCAGCAGCCCCGAGGGGGTCCTCTCCTACAATGAGCAGTTCTTC
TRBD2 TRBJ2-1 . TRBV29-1 CSVLSMGLAGAVYEQFF TGCAGCGTCCTTTCGATGGGACTAGCGGGAGCAGTCTATGAGCAGTTCTTC
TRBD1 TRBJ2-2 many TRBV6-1 CASSGGQDHTGELFF TGTGCCAGCAGCGGGGGACAGGACCACACCGGGGAGCTGTTTTTT
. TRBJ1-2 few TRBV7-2 CASSFTVRQNGYTF TGTGCCAGCAGCTTTACGGTCCGGCAGAATGGCTACACCTTC
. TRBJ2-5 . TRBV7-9 CASSSGHVSETQYF TGTGCCAGCAGCTCGGGACACGTCTCGGAGACCCAGTACTTC
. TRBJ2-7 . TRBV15 CATSRDPGRRSSYEQYF TGTGCCACCAGCCGAGATCCGGGACGTAGGAGCTCCTACGAGCAGTACTTC
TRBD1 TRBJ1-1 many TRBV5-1 CASSVGQVAEAFF TGCGCCAGCAGCGTGGGACAGGTTGCTGAAGCTTTCTTT
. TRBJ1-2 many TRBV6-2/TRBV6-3 CASSYFGERYGYTF TGTGCCAGCAGTTATTTCGGAGAACGCTATGGCTACACCTTC
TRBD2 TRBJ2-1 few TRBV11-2 CASSFPLAPNSYNEQFF TGTGCCAGCAGCTTCCCACTAGCGCCAAACAGTTACAATGAGCAGTTCTTC
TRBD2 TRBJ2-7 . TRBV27 CATSLGGWPYEQYF TGTGCCACCAGCCTGGGGGGGTGGCCCTACGAGCAGTACTTC
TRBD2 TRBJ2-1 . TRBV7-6 CASSPIELAGISYNEQFF TGTGCCAGCAGCCCCATCGAGCTAGCGGGCATCTCCTACAATGAGCAGTTCTTC